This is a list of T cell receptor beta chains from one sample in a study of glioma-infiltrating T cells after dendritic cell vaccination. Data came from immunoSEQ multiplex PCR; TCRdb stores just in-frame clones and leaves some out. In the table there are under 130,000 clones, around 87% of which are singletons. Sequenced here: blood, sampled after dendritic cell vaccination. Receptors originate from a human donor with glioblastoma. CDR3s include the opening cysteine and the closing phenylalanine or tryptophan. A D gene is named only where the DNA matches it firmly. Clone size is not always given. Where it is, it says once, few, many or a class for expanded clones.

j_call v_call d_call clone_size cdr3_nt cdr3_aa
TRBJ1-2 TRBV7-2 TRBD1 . TGTGCCAGCAGCACCCGACAGGGGAATGGCTACACCTTC CASSTRQGNGYTF
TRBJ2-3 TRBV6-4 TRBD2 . TGTGCCAGCAGTCTAGCGGGAGGTTCAGATACGCAGTATTTT CASSLAGGSDTQYF
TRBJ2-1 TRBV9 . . TGTGCCAGCAGCGTGGCGGACTACAATGAGCAGTTCTTC CASSVADYNEQFF
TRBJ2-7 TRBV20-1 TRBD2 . TGCAGTGCCGGGAGGGTCGGCGAGCAGTACTTC CSAGRVGEQYF
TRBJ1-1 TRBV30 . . TGTGCCTGGAGTGTACGGTTTTACGGGAATCTGGCTGAAGCTTTCTTT CAWSVRFYGNLAEAFF
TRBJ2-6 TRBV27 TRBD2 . TGTGCCAGCAGTCCCCTACGACTAGCGGGGGCCTCTGGGGCCAACGTCCTGACTTTC CASSPLRLAGASGANVLTF
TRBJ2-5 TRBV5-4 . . TGTGCCAGCAGCTTGTACAGGACCCAAGAGACCCAGTACTTC CASSLYRTQETQYF
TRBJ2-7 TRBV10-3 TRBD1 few TGTGCCATCAGAGGGACAGTACGCGCGGACGAGCAGTACTTC CAIRGTVRADEQYF
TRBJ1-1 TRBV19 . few TGTGCCAGTAGTATTACTATGAACACTGAAGCTTTCTTT CASSITMNTEAFF
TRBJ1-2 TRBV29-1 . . TGCAGCGCCCGGGACTTTGACTATGGCTACACCTTC CSARDFDYGYTF
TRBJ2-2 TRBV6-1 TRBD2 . TGTGCCAGCAGTGAAGGTGGGCTAGCGGGATGGATAGCCGGGGAGCTGTTTTTT CASSEGGLAGWIAGELFF
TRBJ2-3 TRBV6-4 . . TGTGCCAGCAGTGAGGAACAGGGTGGCACAGATACGCAGTATTTT CASSEEQGGTDTQYF
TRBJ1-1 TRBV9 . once TGTGCCAGCAGCGCCATGGAACGGGGGACTGAAGCTTTCTTT CASSAMERGTEAFF
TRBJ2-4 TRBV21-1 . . TGTGCCAGCCCCAGAGGGTATCTAGCCAAAAACATTCAGTACTTC CASPRGYLAKNIQYF
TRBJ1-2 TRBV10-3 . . TGTGCCATCATGGAGGCGGGGGGAGGCTACACCTTC CAIMEAGGGYTF
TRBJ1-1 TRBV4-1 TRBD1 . TGCGCCAGCAGCCAGGCCCGGGACAGGGTGGGGGACACTGAAGCTTTCTTT CASSQARDRVGDTEAFF
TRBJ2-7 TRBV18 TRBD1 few TGTGCCAGCTCACCACCGACTACAGGGGGCTACGAGCAGTACTTC CASSPPTTGGYEQYF
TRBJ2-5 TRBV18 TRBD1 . TGTGCCAGCTCTCCTGGACAGGCCCTGGGGGAGCAGTACTTC CASSPGQALGEQYF
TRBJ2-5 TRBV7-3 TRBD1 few TGTGCCAGCAGCTTAGGGACAGGGGATTACGAGACCCAGTACTTC CASSLGTGDYETQYF
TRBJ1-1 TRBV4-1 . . TGCGCCAGCAGCCATCCTACAGGGTTCACTGAAGCTTTCTTT CASSHPTGFTEAFF
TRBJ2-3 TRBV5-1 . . TGCGCCAGCAGCTTGGCCGGGGGGCCCACAGATACGCAGTATTTT CASSLAGGPTDTQYF
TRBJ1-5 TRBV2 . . TGTGCCAGCAGTCAAACCCGGCAGCCCCAGCATTTT CASSQTRQPQHF
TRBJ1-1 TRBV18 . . TGTGCCAGCTCACGCAGGAACACTGAAGCTTTCTTT CASSRRNTEAFF
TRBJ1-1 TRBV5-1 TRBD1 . TGCGCCAGCAGCCCCGGGGACAGGGGTTTAATGAACACTGAAGCTTTCTTT CASSPGDRGLMNTEAFF
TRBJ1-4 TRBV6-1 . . TGTGCCAGCAGACTCCGGACTACTAATGAAAAACTGTTTTTT CASRLRTTNEKLFF
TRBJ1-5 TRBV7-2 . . TGTGCCAGCAGCACGGCGGGGCCAGGGAATCAGCCCCAGCATTTT CASSTAGPGNQPQHF
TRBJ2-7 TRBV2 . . TGTGCCAGCAGGGCGACAGGCGCTGGCTACGAGCAGTACTTC CASRATGAGYEQYF
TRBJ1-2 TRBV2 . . TGTGCCAGCAGTGAGGACGTCATCGGGGGCTATGGCTACACCTTC CASSEDVIGGYGYTF
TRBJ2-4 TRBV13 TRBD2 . TGTGCCAGCAGCCGAGGACTAGCGGGGGGCGGGGGAGTCATTCAGTACTTC CASSRGLAGGGGVIQYF
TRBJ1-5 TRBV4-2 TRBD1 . TGTGCCAGCAGCCAAGATGGGCAGGGGGAACAGCCCCAGCATTTT CASSQDGQGEQPQHF
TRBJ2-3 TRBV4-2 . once TGTGCCAGCAGCCAAGCTTATCGGGGGGCTAGCACAGATACGCAGTATTTT CASSQAYRGASTDTQYF
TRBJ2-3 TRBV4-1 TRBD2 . TGCGCCAGCAGCCAAGGACTAGCGGGGGTCCTCACAGATACGCAGTATTTT CASSQGLAGVLTDTQYF
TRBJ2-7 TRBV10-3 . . TGTGCCATCAGTGAACACAAGTCTGGCGAGCAGTACTTC CAISEHKSGEQYF
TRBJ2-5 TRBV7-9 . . TGTGCCAGCAGCTTAGGTTCGGCGGGCATGACGGAGACCCAGTACTTC CASSLGSAGMTETQYF
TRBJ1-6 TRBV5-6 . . TGTGCCAGCAGCCGCTCGGAGGGAGTTTTTAATTCACCCCTCCACTTT CASSRSEGVFNSPLHF
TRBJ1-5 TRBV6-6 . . TGTGCCAGCAGTTACTCAGGGGGGCCCCAGCATTTT CASSYSGGPQHF
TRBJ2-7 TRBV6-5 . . TGTGCCATCTTAACAGGGATTTCCTACGAGCAGTACTTC CAILTGISYEQYF
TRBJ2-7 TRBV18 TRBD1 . TGTGCCAGCTCACCAGCGGGGACAGGGTCATCCGAGCAGTACTTC CASSPAGTGSSEQYF
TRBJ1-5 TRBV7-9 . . TGTGCCAGCAGCTTAGGGAGGGAGCAGCCCCAGCATTTT CASSLGREQPQHF
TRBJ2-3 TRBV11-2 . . TGTGCCAGCAGCTCTTCGGTGGATACGCAGTATTTT CASSSSVDTQYF
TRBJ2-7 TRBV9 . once TGTGCCAGCAGCGTAGAACCCAGGGGTGTCCACGAGCAGTACTTC CASSVEPRGVHEQYF
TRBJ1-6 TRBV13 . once TGTGCCAGCGGTGTGCGGGACGGCTCAAATTCACCCCTCCACTTT CASGVRDGSNSPLHF
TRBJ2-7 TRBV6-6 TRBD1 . TGTGCCAGCAGCAACCCAGACAGGGACTCCTACGAGCAGTACTTC CASSNPDRDSYEQYF
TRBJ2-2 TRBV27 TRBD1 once TGTGCCAGCAGTCGACAGGGGGCCCTTCCCGGGGAGCTGTTTTTT CASSRQGALPGELFF
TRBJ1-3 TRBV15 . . TGTGCCACCAGCCCGACTAGGGGAATAGGAAACACCATATATTTT CATSPTRGIGNTIYF
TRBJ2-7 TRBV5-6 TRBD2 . TGTGCCAGCAGCTCTAGCGGGTACGAGCAGTACTTC CASSSSGYEQYF
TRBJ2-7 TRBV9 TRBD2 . TGTGCCAGCAGCCCGTCCGCGCCAGCGGGAGACAGGTACGAGCAGTACTTC CASSPSAPAGDRYEQYF
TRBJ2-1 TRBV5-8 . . TGTGCCAGCAGCTTGAGGAGTAACGCGTGGAGTGAGCAGTTCTTC CASSLRSNAWSEQFF
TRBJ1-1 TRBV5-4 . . TGTGCCAGCAGCCCGACCAGGGACGTGGGGGCCTTGGAAGCTTTCTTT CASSPTRDVGALEAFF
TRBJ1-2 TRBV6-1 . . TGTGCCAGCAGGTCCAAAACAGAATATGGCTACACCTTC CASRSKTEYGYTF
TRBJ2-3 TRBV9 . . TGTGCCAGCAGCGGAACCGGGACGGGAGTCACAGATACGCAGTATTTT CASSGTGTGVTDTQYF
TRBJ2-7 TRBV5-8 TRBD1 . TGTGCCAGCAGCTTGGACAGGGGTTACGAGCAGTACTTC CASSLDRGYEQYF
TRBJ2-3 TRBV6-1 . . TGTGCCAGCAGTGGGACAGTCTCGGGGGATACGCAGTATTTT CASSGTVSGDTQYF
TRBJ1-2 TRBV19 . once TGTGCCAGTAGATCCCACTACGGGGGGCAGGGCGATGGCTACACCTTC CASRSHYGGQGDGYTF